This TCR beta chain was obtained from a study of blood T cell repertoires in COVID-19. At the level of the study: T cells, B-cell-depleted T cells, or PBMCs supplied cDNA or gDNA.

The germline V and J ends were trimmed by 1 base and 4 bases, with 13 bases remaining between them. The CDR3 runs 15 residues. Germline V gene sequence: CDR1 MRHNA, CDR2 SNTAGT. The recovered donors of Cohort 3 showed two negative PCRs, clearance, or symptom resolution. Original processing methods: Researchers report that nucleated cell counts were estimated from reference gene primer amplification. The repertoire was sequenced with immunoSEQ multiplex PCR; TCRdb's copy has only in-frame clones and lacks some. V and J calls and clone size follow that table, whereas D and trimming were derived from the DNA. Of roughly 500,000 clones listed, 88% are singletons.

The sample was PBMCs or T cells enriched from blood (not recorded which). The genes are TRBV6-4 and TRBJ1-2, with TRBD1 as a possible D gene (5 bases). The receptor comes from a woman in her 40s who had recovered from COVID-19. The CDR3 nucleotides read TGTGCCAGCAGTGACTTTCCCGACAGCTCCTATGGCTACACCTTC. Amino acids: CASSDFPDSSYGYTF.